A single sample gave rise to the 18 T cell receptor beta chains below, sequenced in a study of blood T cell repertoires in COVID-19 (dated by TCRdb to the early 2020s). The library came from the immunoSEQ multiplex PCR assay. Imported from immuneACCESS, the table was reduced by TCRdb to in-frame sequences with V and J called. These copies leave out some clones; in studies compared against another copy, an unresolved V gene accounts for under half, and the cause of the remainder is not known. Within this sample are tens of thousands of clones, with around 88% of them counted one time only. Roughly a sixth of the sample belongs to the ten largest clones. The source material was peripheral blood. These receptors originate from a human donor in a cohort sampled during active COVID-19.

The chain carries TRBV6-2 or TRBV6-3 and TRBJ2-6, with D perhaps TRBD2 (5 bases). Germline assignment: CDR1 MNHEY and CDR2 SVGEGT. V dropped 0 bases and J dropped 17 bases, with 11 bases sitting between them. The CDR3 extends over 12 amino acids. The CDR3: CASSYSTINLTF. CDR3 nucleotides: TGTGCCAGCAGTTACTCGACTATTAATTTGACTTTC.

The chain recombines TRBV30 with TRBJ1-3, with D unresolved. The CDR3 runs to 10 residues. The germline V gene has CDR1 GTSNPN and CDR2 SVGIG (reference sequence). V lost 6 bases to trimming and J lost 6 bases, with 6 bases between them. CDR3 nucleotide sequence: TGTGCCTGTTCAGTAAACACCATATATTTT. This sequence encodes CACSVNTIYF.

In this sample, this clone turned up once. The chain couples TRBV7-2 to TRBJ2-4; TRBD1 aligns across 10 bases. V lost 3 bases and J lost 1; bases outside the gene matches: 9. Germline V gives CDR1 SGHTA, CDR2 FQGNSA. This CDR3 comprises 18 residues. CDR3 in amino acids: CASSLTTGGNWAKNIQYF. In DNA, the CDR3 is TGTGCCAGCAGCTTGACGACAGGGGGCAATTGGGCCAAAAACATTCAGTACTTC.

The chain joins TRBV11-3 to TRBJ1-1; no clear D. Trimming pared 1 base from V and 8 bases from J, leaving 11 bases between. The germline V gene encodes CDR1 SGHNT and CDR2 YENEEA. This CDR3 region has 13 residues. CDR3 sequence reads: CASSLVREGEAFF. The CDR3 nucleotides read TGTGCCAGCAGCTTAGTGAGGGAGGGCGAAGCTTTCTTT.

The chain recombines TRBV7-2 with TRBJ1-6; D is uncertain. The CDR3 length is 13 residues. Trimming took off 1 base at V and 8 bases at J, with 6 bases between the two ends. In germline, CDR1 is SGHTA, CDR2 FQGNSA. Here the CDR3 reads CASSLVRDSPLHF. The DNA of the CDR3 is TGTGCCAGCAGCTTAGTTCGGGATTCACCCCTCCACTTT.

The chain joins TRBV11-3 to TRBJ2-1; unclear D gene. Germline V CDR1 and CDR2: SGHNT, YENEEA. V was shortened by 2 bases and J by 5 bases, with 7 bases between the two germline ends. The CDR3 sequence is 13 residues long. This CDR3 reads CASSLNGDNEQFF. CDR3 sequence (DNA): TGTGCCAGCAGCTTAAATGGAGACAATGAGCAGTTCTTC.

The chain joins TRBV4-1 to TRBJ2-7; the D gene is possibly TRBD2 (6 bases). Germline-derived CDR1 and CDR2 are MGHRA and YSYEKL. Trimming took 7 bases from V and 5 from J, leaving 24 bases between them. This CDR3 has 16 amino acids. DNA for the CDR3: TGCGCCAGCACTCTTCAGTCGGGACTCACCAGCAACGAGCAGTACTTC. This sequence encodes CASTLQSGLTSNEQYF.

This chain uses TRBV28 with TRBJ1-2; 8 positions agree with TRBD1. From germline, CDR1 is MDHEN and CDR2 SYDVKM. The V and J ends lost 5 bases and 10 bases, in that order; junction bases with no gene match: 15. The CDR3 loop spans 15 amino acids. The DNA of the CDR3 is TGTGCCAGCAGTCATTCCCGGACAGGGAGTAGGGTCTACACCTTC. As protein: CASSHSRTGSRVYTF.

This clone was recorded at least ten times. The V gene is TRBV19, the J gene TRBJ2-5; TRBD1 agrees at 7 bases. Germline trimming cut 6 bases from V and 7 bases from J; bases unmatched to any gene: 11. CDR3 length equals 14 residues. CDR1 and CDR2 (germline): LNHDA, SQIVND (reference sequence). CDR3 DNA: TGTGCCAGTAGCTCCGACAGGGCTAGGGGGACCCAGTACTTC. Protein product: CASSSDRARGTQYF.

This chain connects TRBV7-3 to TRBJ2-1, with a possible D match to TRBD2 (7 bases). CDR1 and CDR2 from the germline V gene are SGHTA and FQGTGA. V lost 6 bases and J lost 2, with 14 bases in between. This CDR3 comprises 15 residues. CDR3 amino acids: CASSLLGGPYNEQFF. The CDR3 DNA reads TGTGCCAGCAGTCTGTTGGGGGGGCCCTACAATGAGCAGTTCTTC.

J is TRBJ2-3 and V is TRBV29-1, with 9 bases matching TRBD2. Per the germline V gene, CDR1 is SQVTM and CDR2 is ANQGSEA. CDR3 length: 13 amino acids. J lost 1 base, V lost 7 bases, and 3 bases had no gene match. CDR3 residues: CSGSSGGTDTQYF. CDR3 sequence (DNA): TGCAGCGGTTCTAGCGGGGGCACAGATACGCAGTATTTT.

The chain couples TRBV6-2 or TRBV6-3 to TRBJ2-2; tentatively, D is TRBD1 (5 bases). The CDR3 has 14 residues. Germline V gives CDR1 MNHEY, CDR2 SVGEGT. The V end was cut by 6 bases, the J end by 2 bases, with 10 bases between. The CDR3 region has the DNA TGTGCCAGCAGCCGCGACAGAAACACCGGGGAGCTGTTTTTT. Protein sequence: CASSRDRNTGELFF.

J is TRBJ2-7 and V is TRBV4-1, with D possibly matching TRBD1 (5 bases). Trimming left V 3 bases short and J 5 bases short, with 14 bases between. The CDR3 runs 14 residues. Looked up from germline, CDR1 is MGHRA and CDR2 is YSYEKL. This CDR3 reads CASSQIQVFDEQYF. CDR3 in DNA: TGCGCCAGCAGCCAGATACAGGTATTTGACGAGCAGTACTTC.

The chain joins TRBV4-2 to TRBJ2-2, with a weak D call TRBD2 (7 bases). In germline, CDR1 is LGHNA, CDR2 YNFKEQ. This CDR3 is 16 amino acids long. With 3 bases removed from V and 3 bases from J, the gap between germline ends came to 14 bases. For the CDR3, the DNA is TGTGCCAGCAGCCACCGGGGCGGGGGCCACACCGGGGAGCTGTTTTTT. This codes for CASSHRGGGHTGELFF.

In DNA, the CDR3 is TGCGCCAGCAGCCAAGACCCAGATCTGAGGTGGGAGCAGTACTTC. Residues: CASSQDPDLRWEQYF. The V call is TRBV4-1, the J call TRBJ2-7; D is unclear. Germline values: CDR1 MGHRA, CDR2 YSYEKL. Trimming left V 0 bases short and J 7 bases short, with 16 bases between. The CDR3 is made up of 15 amino acids.

The chain combines TRBV27 with TRBJ2-2, with 8 positions matching TRBD2. The CDR3 has 15 residues. Per the germline V gene, CDR1 is MNHEY and CDR2 is SMNVEV (reference sequence). V shed 5 bases, J shed 5 bases, and the junction held 7 bases outside the gene matches. CDR3: CASSQTASGTGELFF. CDR3 nucleotide sequence: TGTGCCAGCAGTCAGACGGCTAGCGGGACCGGGGAGCTGTTTTTT.

This chain connects TRBV7-3 to TRBJ2-3; D is perhaps TRBD2 (6 bases). The CDR3 sequence is 16 residues long. Germline-derived CDR1 and CDR2 are SGHTA and FQGTGA. V lost 3 bases and J lost 0, with 13 bases in between. Here the CDR3 DNA reads TGTGCCAGCAGCTTTGGGATAGCGGTGAGCACAGATACGCAGTATTTT. It codes for CASSFGIAVSTDTQYF. Supplemented by reference TRBV7-3 and TRBJ2-3, the full variable domain reads GAGVSQTPSNKVTEKGKYVELRCDPISGHTALYWYRQSLGQGPEFLIYFQGTGAADDSGLPNDRFFAVRPEGSVSTLKIQRTERGDSAVYLCASSFGIAVSTDTQYFGPGTRLTVL.

J is TRBJ1-1 and V is TRBV29-1, with 9 bases matching TRBD1. With V trimmed by 4 bases and J by 0 bases, 6 bases remained unmatched. This CDR3 has 15 amino acids. Per germline, CDR1 SQVTM and CDR2 ANQGSEA. CDR3 nucleotides: TGCAGCGTTGGCCCGACAGGGGGGATGAACACTGAAGCTTTCTTT. It codes for CSVGPTGGMNTEAFF. The full variable domain, in which reference TRBV29-1 and TRBJ1-1 provide the parts outside the CDR3, is SAVISQKPSRDICQRGTSLTIQCQVDSQVTMMFWYRQQPGQSLTLIATANQGSEATYESGFVIDKFPISRPNLTFSTLTVSNMSPEDSSIYLCSVGPTGGMNTEAFFGQGTRLTVV.